Here is one T cell receptor beta chain with its context. The entry originates in a study of control samples from healthy donors and cancer patients. V was pared by 0 bases and J by 7 bases, with 7 bases between. CDR3 length: 12 residues. CDR1 is SGDLS, CDR2 YYNGEE, per germline. Here immunoSEQ multiplex PCR was the method, and the copy in TCRdb shows in-frame clones only, minus some. This sample has 100,000 to 150,000 clones, with roughly 92% found just once. The rearrangement links TRBV9 to TRBJ1-2; D ambiguous. Sequencing was carried out using blood. The receptor was isolated from a man younger than 35 in good health. CDR3 DNA sequence: TGTGCCAGCAGCGTAGGTAGTACTGGCTACACCTTC. Residues: CASSVGSTGYTF.